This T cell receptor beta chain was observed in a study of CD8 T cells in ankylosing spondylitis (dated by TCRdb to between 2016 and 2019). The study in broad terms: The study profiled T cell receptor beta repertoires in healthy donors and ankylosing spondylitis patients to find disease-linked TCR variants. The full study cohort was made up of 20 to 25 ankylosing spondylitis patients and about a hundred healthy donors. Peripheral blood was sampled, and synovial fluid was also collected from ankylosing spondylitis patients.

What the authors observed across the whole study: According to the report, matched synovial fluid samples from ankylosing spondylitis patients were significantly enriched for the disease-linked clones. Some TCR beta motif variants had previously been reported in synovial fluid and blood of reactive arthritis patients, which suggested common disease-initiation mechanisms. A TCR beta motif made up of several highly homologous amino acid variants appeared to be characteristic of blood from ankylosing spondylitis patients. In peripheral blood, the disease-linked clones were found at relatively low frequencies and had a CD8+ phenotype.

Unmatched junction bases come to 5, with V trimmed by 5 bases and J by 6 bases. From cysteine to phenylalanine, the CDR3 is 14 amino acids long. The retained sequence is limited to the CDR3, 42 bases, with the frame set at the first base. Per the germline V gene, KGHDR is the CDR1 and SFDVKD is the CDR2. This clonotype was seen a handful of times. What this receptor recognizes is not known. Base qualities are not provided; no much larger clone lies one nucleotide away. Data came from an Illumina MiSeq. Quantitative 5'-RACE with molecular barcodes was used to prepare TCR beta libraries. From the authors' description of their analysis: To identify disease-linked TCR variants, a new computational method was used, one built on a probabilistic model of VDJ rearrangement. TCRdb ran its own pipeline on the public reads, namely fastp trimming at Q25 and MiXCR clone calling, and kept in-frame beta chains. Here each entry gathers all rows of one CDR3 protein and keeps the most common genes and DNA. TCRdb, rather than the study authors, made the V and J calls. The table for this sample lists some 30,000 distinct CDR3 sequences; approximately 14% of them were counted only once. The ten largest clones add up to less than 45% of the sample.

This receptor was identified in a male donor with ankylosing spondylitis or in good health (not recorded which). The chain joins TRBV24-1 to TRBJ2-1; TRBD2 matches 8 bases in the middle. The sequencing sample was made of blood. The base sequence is TGTGCCACCAGTGGCGCGGGGGGCCTCAATGAGCAGTTCTTC. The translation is CATSGAGGLNEQFF.